These T cell receptor beta chains were read from a single sample in a study of blood T cell repertoires in COVID-19. Clones were sequenced by immunoSEQ multiplex PCR, and TCRdb holds only the in-frame ones, with some missing. The profile shows some 230,000 clones, around 83% of them singletons. Sequenced material: peripheral blood. All receptors come from a woman aged 45-59 years with COVID-19, enrolled during active disease. CDR3s include the opening cysteine and the closing phenylalanine or tryptophan. Fields, in order: J gene, V gene, D gene, clone size, CDR3 protein, CDR3 DNA. A D gene is named only where the DNA matches it firmly. The listing skips clone size in some rows; elsewhere it reads once, few, many or a size class.

J gene: TRBJ2-1
V gene: TRBV13
D gene: -
clone size: -
CDR3 protein: CASSLGVKNEQFF
CDR3 DNA: TGTGCCAGCAGCTTAGGCGTAAAAAATGAGCAGTTCTTC

J gene: TRBJ2-3
V gene: TRBV24-1
D gene: -
clone size: -
CDR3 protein: CATSQDFTDTQYF
CDR3 DNA: TGTGCCACCAGTCAGGACTTCACAGATACGCAGTATTTT

J gene: TRBJ2-1
V gene: TRBV7-6
D gene: TRBD2
clone size: -
CDR3 protein: CASSRGGGANNEQFF
CDR3 DNA: TGTGCCAGCAGCCGCGGGGGTGGGGCCAACAATGAGCAGTTCTTC

J gene: TRBJ1-3
V gene: TRBV10-2
D gene: TRBD1
clone size: -
CDR3 protein: CASSEGQGVPLISGNTIYF
CDR3 DNA: TGCGCCAGCAGCGAAGGGCAGGGGGTTCCCCTGATCTCTGGAAACACCATATATTTT

J gene: TRBJ1-1
V gene: TRBV28
D gene: -
clone size: -
CDR3 protein: CASSHGLLGEAFF
CDR3 DNA: TGTGCCAGCAGTCACGGACTGTTAGGTGAAGCTTTCTTT

J gene: TRBJ1-2
V gene: TRBV27
D gene: TRBD1
clone size: -
CDR3 protein: CASGPTGTEAKGYTF
CDR3 DNA: TGTGCCAGCGGGCCAACCGGGACAGAAGCGAAAGGCTACACCTTC

J gene: TRBJ2-2
V gene: TRBV2
D gene: -
clone size: -
CDR3 protein: CASGARGNTGELFF
CDR3 DNA: TGTGCCAGCGGCGCCCGGGGGAACACCGGGGAGCTGTTTTTT

J gene: TRBJ1-4
V gene: TRBV7-8
D gene: -
clone size: -
CDR3 protein: CASSSPEAGDDEKLFF
CDR3 DNA: TGTGCCAGCAGCTCCCCGGAGGCAGGGGACGATGAAAAACTGTTTTTT

J gene: TRBJ2-1
V gene: TRBV5-1
D gene: TRBD2
clone size: -
CDR3 protein: CASTLAGGPNEQFF
CDR3 DNA: TGCGCCAGCACTCTAGCGGGGGGGCCCAATGAGCAGTTCTTC

J gene: TRBJ2-5
V gene: TRBV6-5
D gene: -
clone size: -
CDR3 protein: CASTSLRQVGETQYF
CDR3 DNA: TGTGCCAGCACCTCCCTTCGACAGGTGGGAGAGACCCAGTACTTC

J gene: TRBJ1-1
V gene: TRBV3-1/TRBV3-2
D gene: -
clone size: -
CDR3 protein: CASSQDRGGQQAFF
CDR3 DNA: TGTGCCAGCAGCCAAGATCGGGGGGGACAACAAGCTTTCTTT

J gene: TRBJ2-6
V gene: TRBV13
D gene: -
clone size: -
CDR3 protein: CASSFAGKTNVLTF
CDR3 DNA: TGTGCCAGCAGCTTCGCAGGGAAGACCAACGTCCTGACTTTC

J gene: TRBJ2-7
V gene: TRBV27
D gene: TRBD1
clone size: -
CDR3 protein: CASSPGSLQGHSYEQYF
CDR3 DNA: TGTGCCAGCAGTCCGGGGTCTCTACAGGGGCACTCCTACGAGCAGTACTTC

J gene: TRBJ1-2
V gene: TRBV5-5
D gene: -
clone size: once
CDR3 protein: CASSLAGGLGAGYTF
CDR3 DNA: TGTGCCAGCAGCTTGGCGGGGGGGCTTGGTGCTGGCTACACCTTC

J gene: TRBJ1-1
V gene: TRBV5-6
D gene: -
clone size: -
CDR3 protein: CASSLEQLYTEAFF
CDR3 DNA: TGTGCCAGCAGCTTGGAACAGCTTTACACTGAAGCTTTCTTT

J gene: TRBJ1-3
V gene: TRBV10-3
D gene: TRBD1
clone size: -
CDR3 protein: CAITPTGSPSGNTIYF
CDR3 DNA: TGTGCCATCACTCCGACAGGGAGCCCCTCTGGAAACACCATATATTTT

J gene: TRBJ1-4
V gene: TRBV19
D gene: -
clone size: -
CDR3 protein: CASRPQVPSGEKLFF
CDR3 DNA: TGTGCCAGTAGGCCACAGGTTCCCAGTGGGGAAAAACTGTTTTTT

J gene: TRBJ2-5
V gene: TRBV18
D gene: TRBD1
clone size: -
CDR3 protein: CASSPTGAGGETQYF
CDR3 DNA: TGTGCCAGCTCACCGACCGGGGCAGGGGGAGAGACCCAGTACTTC

J gene: TRBJ2-3
V gene: TRBV9
D gene: TRBD1
clone size: -
CDR3 protein: CASSYGQATDTQYF
CDR3 DNA: TGTGCCAGCAGTTACGGACAGGCCACAGATACGCAGTATTTT

J gene: TRBJ1-1
V gene: TRBV27
D gene: TRBD1
clone size: -
CDR3 protein: CASNPQGQGSFEAFF
CDR3 DNA: TGTGCCAGCAACCCACAGGGACAGGGTTCTTTTGAAGCTTTCTTT

J gene: TRBJ1-1
V gene: TRBV6-5
D gene: -
clone size: -
CDR3 protein: CASSLRRVNTEAFF
CDR3 DNA: TGTGCCAGCAGTCTCCGACGGGTGAACACTGAAGCTTTCTTT

J gene: TRBJ2-3
V gene: TRBV7-8
D gene: -
clone size: -
CDR3 protein: CASSLPTDFRTDTQYF
CDR3 DNA: TGTGCCAGCAGCCTCCCGACCGACTTCCGCACAGATACGCAGTATTTT

J gene: TRBJ2-5
V gene: TRBV6-5
D gene: TRBD2
clone size: -
CDR3 protein: CASRRTSGGQETQYF
CDR3 DNA: TGTGCCAGCAGACGGACTAGCGGAGGGCAAGAGACCCAGTACTTC

J gene: TRBJ2-1
V gene: TRBV11-2
D gene: TRBD2
clone size: -
CDR3 protein: CASSRGLAGPYNEQFF
CDR3 DNA: TGTGCCAGCAGCCGCGGACTAGCGGGCCCCTACAATGAGCAGTTCTTC

J gene: TRBJ2-3
V gene: TRBV19
D gene: -
clone size: many
CDR3 protein: CASSTTGTDTQYF
CDR3 DNA: TGTGCCAGTAGTACGACAGGCACAGATACGCAGTATTTT

J gene: TRBJ1-2
V gene: TRBV27
D gene: TRBD1
clone size: -
CDR3 protein: CASSSHPRQGANYGYTF
CDR3 DNA: TGTGCCAGCAGCTCCCACCCCCGACAGGGGGCTAACTATGGCTACACCTTC

J gene: TRBJ2-7
V gene: TRBV6-6
D gene: -
clone size: -
CDR3 protein: CASGPPNSYEQYF
CDR3 DNA: TGTGCCAGCGGCCCCCCTAACAGCTACGAGCAGTACTTC

J gene: TRBJ2-4
V gene: TRBV18
D gene: TRBD2
clone size: -
CDR3 protein: CASSFLAGDPKNIQYF
CDR3 DNA: TGTGCCAGCTCCTTTCTAGCGGGGGACCCCAAAAACATTCAGTACTTC

J gene: TRBJ1-1
V gene: TRBV7-8
D gene: -
clone size: -
CDR3 protein: CASSTTGFSSTEAFF
CDR3 DNA: TGTGCCAGCAGCACGACGGGATTCTCCTCCACTGAAGCTTTCTTT

J gene: TRBJ2-3
V gene: TRBV5-1
D gene: -
clone size: -
CDR3 protein: CASSFNERDTQYF
CDR3 DNA: TGCGCCAGCAGCTTCAATGAGAGGGATACGCAGTATTTT

J gene: TRBJ2-3
V gene: TRBV5-6
D gene: -
clone size: -
CDR3 protein: CASRRDNTQYF
CDR3 DNA: TGTGCCAGCAGACGGGACAATACGCAGTATTTT

J gene: TRBJ2-2
V gene: TRBV9
D gene: -
clone size: -
CDR3 protein: CASSRLSGELFF
CDR3 DNA: TGTGCCAGCAGCCGTTTATCCGGGGAGCTGTTTTTT

J gene: TRBJ2-3
V gene: TRBV25-1
D gene: -
clone size: -
CDR3 protein: CASSERRYTDTQYF
CDR3 DNA: TGTGCCAGCAGTGAACGGCGGTACACAGATACGCAGTATTTT

J gene: TRBJ1-1
V gene: TRBV6-5
D gene: -
clone size: -
CDR3 protein: CASSTTGSTEAFF
CDR3 DNA: TGTGCCAGCTCAACCACAGGATCCACTGAAGCTTTCTTT

J gene: TRBJ2-2
V gene: TRBV2
D gene: TRBD2
clone size: -
CDR3 protein: CASPGLAAGELFF
CDR3 DNA: TGTGCCAGCCCGGGACTAGCGGCCGGGGAGCTGTTTTTT

J gene: TRBJ2-3
V gene: TRBV5-4
D gene: TRBD2
clone size: -
CDR3 protein: CASSFTSGGADTQYF
CDR3 DNA: TGTGCCAGCAGCTTTACTAGCGGGGGGGCAGATACGCAGTATTTT

J gene: TRBJ1-5
V gene: TRBV5-5
D gene: -
clone size: -
CDR3 protein: CASSFNSNQPQHF
CDR3 DNA: TGTGCCAGCAGTTTCAATAGCAATCAGCCCCAGCATTTT

J gene: TRBJ2-6
V gene: TRBV9
D gene: -
clone size: -
CDR3 protein: CASSVTASSGANVLTF
CDR3 DNA: TGTGCCAGCAGCGTAACGGCTAGCTCTGGGGCCAACGTCCTGACTTTC

J gene: TRBJ2-7
V gene: TRBV27
D gene: -
clone size: -
CDR3 protein: CASSPPGEGEQYF
CDR3 DNA: TGTGCCAGCAGCCCCCCAGGGGAGGGAGAGCAGTACTTC

J gene: TRBJ1-6
V gene: TRBV27
D gene: -
clone size: -
CDR3 protein: CASSLWGRRGPNSPLHF
CDR3 DNA: TGTGCCAGCAGTTTATGGGGCAGAAGGGGTCCGAATTCACCCCTCCACTTT

J gene: TRBJ2-3
V gene: TRBV15
D gene: TRBD2
clone size: -
CDR3 protein: CATSRVAGVDTQYF
CDR3 DNA: TGTGCCACCAGCAGAGTAGCGGGGGTTGATACGCAGTATTTT

J gene: TRBJ1-3
V gene: TRBV19
D gene: -
clone size: few
CDR3 protein: CASSSTDSYSGNTIYF
CDR3 DNA: TGTGCCAGTAGTTCGACCGACAGCTACTCTGGAAACACCATATATTTT

J gene: TRBJ2-3
V gene: TRBV2
D gene: TRBD1
clone size: -
CDR3 protein: CASSVQGATDTQYF
CDR3 DNA: TGTGCCAGCAGTGTACAGGGGGCCACAGATACGCAGTATTTT

J gene: TRBJ2-3
V gene: TRBV18
D gene: -
clone size: -
CDR3 protein: CASSPLGSTKIIADTQYF
CDR3 DNA: TGTGCCAGCTCACCGCTCGGGAGCACGAAGATTATCGCAGATACGCAGTATTTT

J gene: TRBJ2-4
V gene: TRBV9
D gene: TRBD2
clone size: -
CDR3 protein: CASRRLASKNIQYF
CDR3 DNA: TGTGCCAGCCGAAGACTAGCGAGCAAAAACATTCAGTACTTC

J gene: TRBJ2-1
V gene: TRBV5-1
D gene: TRBD1
clone size: -
CDR3 protein: CASSAGDRTNNEQFF
CDR3 DNA: TGCGCCAGCAGCGCCGGGGACAGGACCAACAATGAGCAGTTCTTC

J gene: TRBJ1-2
V gene: TRBV11-2
D gene: -
clone size: -
CDR3 protein: CASSLESRVGEYGYTF
CDR3 DNA: TGTGCCAGCAGCTTAGAGAGTCGGGTTGGAGAGTATGGCTACACCTTC

J gene: TRBJ2-1
V gene: TRBV7-9
D gene: TRBD1
clone size: -
CDR3 protein: CASSSAGTGGFNEQFF
CDR3 DNA: TGTGCCAGCAGCTCAGCCGGGACAGGGGGCTTCAATGAGCAGTTCTTC

J gene: TRBJ2-7
V gene: TRBV19
D gene: -
clone size: -
CDR3 protein: CASSMRVGSYEQYF
CDR3 DNA: TGTGCCAGTAGTATGAGGGTTGGGTCCTACGAGCAGTACTTC

J gene: TRBJ1-3
V gene: TRBV18
D gene: TRBD1
clone size: -
CDR3 protein: CASSPRSRDRVSGNTIYF
CDR3 DNA: TGTGCCAGCTCACCTAGAAGTCGGGACAGGGTCTCTGGAAACACCATATATTTT

J gene: TRBJ1-2
V gene: TRBV28
D gene: TRBD1
clone size: -
CDR3 protein: CASSLSGQGNYGYTF
CDR3 DNA: TGTGCCAGCAGTTTGTCTGGACAGGGAAACTATGGCTACACCTTC

J gene: TRBJ1-1
V gene: TRBV6-5
D gene: -
clone size: -
CDR3 protein: CASRTTGTSKAFF
CDR3 DNA: TGTGCCAGCAGAACTACCGGGACATCCAAAGCTTTCTTT

J gene: TRBJ1-2
V gene: TRBV7-9
D gene: TRBD1
clone size: -
CDR3 protein: CASSLAGTGYGYTF
CDR3 DNA: TGTGCCAGCAGCTTAGCGGGGACAGGGTACGGCTACACCTTC

J gene: TRBJ2-2
V gene: TRBV28
D gene: TRBD1
clone size: -
CDR3 protein: CNPGGTGELFF
CDR3 DNA: TGTAATCCAGGGGGCACCGGGGAGCTGTTTTTT